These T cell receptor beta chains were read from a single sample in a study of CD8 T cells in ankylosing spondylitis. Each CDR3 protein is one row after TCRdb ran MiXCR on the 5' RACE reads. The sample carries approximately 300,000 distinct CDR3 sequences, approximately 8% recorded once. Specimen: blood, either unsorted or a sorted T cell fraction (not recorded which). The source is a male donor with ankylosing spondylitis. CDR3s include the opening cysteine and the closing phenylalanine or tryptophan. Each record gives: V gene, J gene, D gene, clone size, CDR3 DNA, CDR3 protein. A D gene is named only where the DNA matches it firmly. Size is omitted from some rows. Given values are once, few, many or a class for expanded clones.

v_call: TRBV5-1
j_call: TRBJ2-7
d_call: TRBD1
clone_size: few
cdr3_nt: TGCGCCAGCAGGCAGGGGGTTGGCGAGCAGTACTTC
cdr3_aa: CASRQGVGEQYF

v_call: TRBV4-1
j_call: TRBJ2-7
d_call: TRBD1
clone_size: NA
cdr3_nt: TGCGCCAGCAGCCAAGCAGGGGGCCCCTACGAGCAGTACTTC
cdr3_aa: CASSQAGGPYEQYF

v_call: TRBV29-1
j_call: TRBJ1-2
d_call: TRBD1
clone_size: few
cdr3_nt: TGCAGCGTCGGGACAGGAAAGTCTCCTAACTATGGCTACACCTTC
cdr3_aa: CSVGTGKSPNYGYTF

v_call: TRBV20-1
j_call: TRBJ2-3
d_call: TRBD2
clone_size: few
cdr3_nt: TGCAGTGCTAGAGACGGAGCGGGACTCACAGATACGCAGTATTTT
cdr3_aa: CSARDGAGLTDTQYF

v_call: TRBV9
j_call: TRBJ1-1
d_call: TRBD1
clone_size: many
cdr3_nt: TGTGCCAGCAGCGTAGATCAGGGACAGGGGTCTGAAGCTTTCTTT
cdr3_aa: CASSVDQGQGSEAFF

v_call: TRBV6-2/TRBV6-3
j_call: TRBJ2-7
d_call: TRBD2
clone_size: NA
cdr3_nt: TGTGCCAGCAGCATTAGCGGGTCCCTCGAGCAGTACTTC
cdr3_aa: CASSISGSLEQYF

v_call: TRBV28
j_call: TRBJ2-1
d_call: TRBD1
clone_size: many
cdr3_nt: TGTGCCAGCAGGTCCGGGACAGGGGGCGTGAATGAGCAGTTCTTC
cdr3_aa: CASRSGTGGVNEQFF

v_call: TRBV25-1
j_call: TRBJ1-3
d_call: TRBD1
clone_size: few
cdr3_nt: TGTGCCAGCAGCGAAGCTGGGACAGCTGGAAACACCATATATTTT
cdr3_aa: CASSEAGTAGNTIYF

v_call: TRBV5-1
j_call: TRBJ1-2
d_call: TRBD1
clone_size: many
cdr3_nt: TGCGCCAGCAGCTTAGACAGGGGGAGAGGAGGCTACACCTTC
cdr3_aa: CASSLDRGRGGYTF

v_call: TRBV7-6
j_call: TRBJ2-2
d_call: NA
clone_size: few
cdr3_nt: TGTGCCAGCAGCTCCAGTGGGGGGTCGGCCGGGGAGCTGTTTTTT
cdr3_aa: CASSSSGGSAGELFF

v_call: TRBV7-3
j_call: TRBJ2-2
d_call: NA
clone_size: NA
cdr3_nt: TGTGCCAGCAGCTCCCCCGGGGGCCTTGCAACCGGGGAGCTGTTTTTT
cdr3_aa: CASSSPGGLATGELFF

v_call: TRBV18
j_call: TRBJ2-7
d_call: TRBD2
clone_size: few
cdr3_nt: TGTGCCAGCTCACCCGCCAGCGGCGGGAGGTCCTACGAGCAGTACTTC
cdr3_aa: CASSPASGGRSYEQYF

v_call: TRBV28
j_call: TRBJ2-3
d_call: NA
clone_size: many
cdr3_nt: TGTGCCAGCAGTCCCCTGCGACTAGGGGGAGATACGCAGTATTTT
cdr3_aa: CASSPLRLGGDTQYF

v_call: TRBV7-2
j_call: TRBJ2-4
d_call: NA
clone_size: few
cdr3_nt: TGTGCCAGCAGCTCGGCGGTCGGCAGAGTCCAAGTCATTCAGTACTTC
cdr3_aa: CASSSAVGRVQVIQYF

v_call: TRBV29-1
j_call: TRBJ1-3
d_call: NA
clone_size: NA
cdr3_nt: TGCAGCGTTGAACGGGGAGACACCATATATTTT
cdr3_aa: CSVERGDTIYF

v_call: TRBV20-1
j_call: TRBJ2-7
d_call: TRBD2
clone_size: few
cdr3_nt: TGCAGTGCTAGGTGGGGGACTAGGTATCGTGAGCAGTACTTC
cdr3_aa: CSARWGTRYREQYF

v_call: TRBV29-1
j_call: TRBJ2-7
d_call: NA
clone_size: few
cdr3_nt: TGCAGCGCGGGGGGCGGGGGCTACGAGCAGTACTTC
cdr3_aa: CSAGGGGYEQYF

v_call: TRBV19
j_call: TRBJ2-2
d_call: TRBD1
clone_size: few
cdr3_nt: TGTGCCAGTACAACCCCCAGGGACAGGGGGTCCGGGGAGCTGTTTTTT
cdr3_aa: CASTTPRDRGSGELFF

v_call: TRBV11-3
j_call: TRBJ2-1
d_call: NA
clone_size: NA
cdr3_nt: TGTGCCAGCAGCCCCTTCCCCAATGAGCAGTTCTTC
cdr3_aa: CASSPFPNEQFF

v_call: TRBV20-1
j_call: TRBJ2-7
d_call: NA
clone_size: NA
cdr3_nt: TGCAGTGCTAGAGATAGGGCGCGACTCTACGAGCAGTACTTC
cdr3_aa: CSARDRARLYEQYF

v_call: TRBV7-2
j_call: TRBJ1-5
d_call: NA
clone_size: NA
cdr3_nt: TGTGCCAGCAGCTTACGGTACGGGGATCAGCCCCAGCATTTT
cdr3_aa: CASSLRYGDQPQHF

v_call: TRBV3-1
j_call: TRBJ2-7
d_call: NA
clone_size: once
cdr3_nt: TGTGCCAGCAGCCAACAGGGGCGAGGGGATTACGAGCAGTACTTC
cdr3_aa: CASSQQGRGDYEQYF

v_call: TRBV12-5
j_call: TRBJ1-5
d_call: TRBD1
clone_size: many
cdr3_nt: TGTGCTAGTGGTCACAGGGGGTCCAATCAGCCCCAGCATTTT
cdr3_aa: CASGHRGSNQPQHF

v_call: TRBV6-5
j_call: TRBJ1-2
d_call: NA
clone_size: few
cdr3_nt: TGTGCCAGCAGTTACTCGGAGGGGCAAGACTATGGCTACACCTTC
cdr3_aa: CASSYSEGQDYGYTF

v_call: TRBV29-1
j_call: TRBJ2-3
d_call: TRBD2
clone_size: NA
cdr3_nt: TGCAGCGTTGCCCCAGCGGGAGGGCCTAATACGCAGTATTTT
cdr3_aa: CSVAPAGGPNTQYF

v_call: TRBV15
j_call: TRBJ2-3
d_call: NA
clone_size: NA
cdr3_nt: TGTGCCACCAGCAGGCCCGGTCGACAGAAAGATACGCAGTATTTT
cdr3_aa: CATSRPGRQKDTQYF

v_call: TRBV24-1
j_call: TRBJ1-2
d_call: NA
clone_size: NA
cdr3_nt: TGTGCCACCAGTGATTTCCTTGGGGGTGGCGGCTACACCTTC
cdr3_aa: CATSDFLGGGGYTF

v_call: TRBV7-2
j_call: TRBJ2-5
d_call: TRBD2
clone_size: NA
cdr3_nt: TGTGCCAGCAGCTTAGGGGCGGGAGTAGAGACCCAGTACTTC
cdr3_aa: CASSLGAGVETQYF

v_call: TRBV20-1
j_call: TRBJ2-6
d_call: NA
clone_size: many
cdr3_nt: TGCAGTGCTAGAGAGGGCCTCGACTCTGGGGCCAACGTCCTGACTTTC
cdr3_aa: CSAREGLDSGANVLTF

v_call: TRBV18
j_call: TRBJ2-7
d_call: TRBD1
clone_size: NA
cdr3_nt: TGTGCCAGCTCACCAAACCCGGGACAGGACTACGAGCAGTACTTC
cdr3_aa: CASSPNPGQDYEQYF

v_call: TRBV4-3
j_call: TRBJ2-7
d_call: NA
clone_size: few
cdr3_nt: TGCGCCAGCAGCCAAGATCGTCGGCAGATCTACGAGCAGTACTTC
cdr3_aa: CASSQDRRQIYEQYF

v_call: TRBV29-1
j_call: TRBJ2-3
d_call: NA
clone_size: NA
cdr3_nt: TGCAGCGTTTTCGGTCGGGTGGCGGATACGCAGTATTTT
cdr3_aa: CSVFGRVADTQYF

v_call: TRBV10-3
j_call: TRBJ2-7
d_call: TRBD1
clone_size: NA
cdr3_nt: TGTGCCATCAGTTCAGGGGGCGGTTACGAGCAGTACTTC
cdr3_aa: CAISSGGGYEQYF

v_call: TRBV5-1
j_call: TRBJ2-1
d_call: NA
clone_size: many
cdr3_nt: TGTGCCAGCAGTCTCTACGGCAATGAGCAGTTCTTC
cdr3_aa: CASSLYGNEQFF

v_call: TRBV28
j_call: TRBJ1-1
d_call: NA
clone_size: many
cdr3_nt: TGTGCCAGCCGCGCGGGCGTCCCGAACACTGAAGCTTTCTTT
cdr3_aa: CASRAGVPNTEAFF

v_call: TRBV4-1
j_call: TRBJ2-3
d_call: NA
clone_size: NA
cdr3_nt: TGCGCCAGCAGCCGCCCGACAGATACGCAGTATTTT
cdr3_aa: CASSRPTDTQYF

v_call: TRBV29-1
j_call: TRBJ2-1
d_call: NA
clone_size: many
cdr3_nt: TGCAGCGTGCATACAGGGAACGTCCTCCTCTTC
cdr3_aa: CSVHTGNVLLF

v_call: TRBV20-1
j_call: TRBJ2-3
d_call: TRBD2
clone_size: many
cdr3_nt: TGCAGTGCTCCGGTAGCGGGATTTCGGGTAGATACGCAGTATTTT
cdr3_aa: CSAPVAGFRVDTQYF

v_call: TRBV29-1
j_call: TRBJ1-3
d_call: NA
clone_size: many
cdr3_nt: TGCAGCGTTGAAGATCGGCCGGGGGTTATTGGAAACACCATATATTTT
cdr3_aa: CSVEDRPGVIGNTIYF

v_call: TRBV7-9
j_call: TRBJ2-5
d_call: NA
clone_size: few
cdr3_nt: TGTGCCAGCAGCTTTATGGGGGGCTCAGAGACCCAGTACTTC
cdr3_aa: CASSFMGGSETQYF

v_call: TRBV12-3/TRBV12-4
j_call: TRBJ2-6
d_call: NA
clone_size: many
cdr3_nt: TGTGCCAGCAGCCCGCCCCGTCTGGGGGCCAACGTCCTGACTTTC
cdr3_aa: CASSPPRLGANVLTF

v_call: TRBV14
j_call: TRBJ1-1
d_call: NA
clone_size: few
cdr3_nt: TGTGCCAGCAGCCGAGAAAAGGGTTTCGGCACTGAAGCTTTCTTT
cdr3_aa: CASSREKGFGTEAFF

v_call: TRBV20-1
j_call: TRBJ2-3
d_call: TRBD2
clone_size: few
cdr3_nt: TGCAGTGCTAGAGGGGCCTTAGCGGGTATAGGAGATACGCAGTATTTT
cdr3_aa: CSARGALAGIGDTQYF

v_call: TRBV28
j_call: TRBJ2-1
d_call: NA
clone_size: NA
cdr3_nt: TGTGCCAGCAGCCCATTGACAGGCTCCTACAATGAGCAGTTCTTC
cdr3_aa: CASSPLTGSYNEQFF

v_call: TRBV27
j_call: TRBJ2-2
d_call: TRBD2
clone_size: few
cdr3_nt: TGTGCCAGCAGTCCCCGAAAGGATAGCGGGAACTCCGGGGAGCTGTTTTTT
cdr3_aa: CASSPRKDSGNSGELFF

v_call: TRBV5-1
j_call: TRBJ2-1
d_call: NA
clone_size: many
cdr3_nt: TGCGCCAGCAGCTTGGAGCCGGGCCTACCCCGCTCCTACAATGAGCAGTTCTTC
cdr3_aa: CASSLEPGLPRSYNEQFF